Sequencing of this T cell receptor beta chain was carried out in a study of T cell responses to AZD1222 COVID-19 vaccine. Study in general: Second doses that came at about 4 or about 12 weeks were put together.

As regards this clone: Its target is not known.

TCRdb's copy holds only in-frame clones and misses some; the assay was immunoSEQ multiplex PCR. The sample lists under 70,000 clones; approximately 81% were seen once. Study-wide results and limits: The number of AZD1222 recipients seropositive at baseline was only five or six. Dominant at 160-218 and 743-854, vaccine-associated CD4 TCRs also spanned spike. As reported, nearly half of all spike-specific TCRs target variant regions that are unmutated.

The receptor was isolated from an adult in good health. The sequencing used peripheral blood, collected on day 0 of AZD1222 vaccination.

As DNA, the CDR3 is TGTGCCAGCAGCGTAAGTGGCCTAGCGGGAGAAGGGGAGCAGTTCTTC. Translated, it gives CASSVSGLAGEGEQFF. The chain recombines TRBV9 with TRBJ2-1, with 10 nucleotides matching TRBD2. Per germline, CDR1 SGDLS and CDR2 YYNGEE. V lost 1 base to trimming and J lost 10 bases; unmatched junction nucleotides: 11. The CDR3 runs to 16 residues.